A single sample is the source of the 9 T cell receptor beta chains below, sequenced in a study of blood T cell repertoires in COVID-19. Sequenced by immunoSEQ multiplex PCR; TCRdb stores in-frame clones only, minus some. The data show 100,000 or so clones, 86% seen once. Input material: peripheral blood. Receptors were obtained from a woman aged 60-75 years in a cohort sampled during active or convalescent COVID-19.

The chain couples TRBV12-3 or TRBV12-4 to TRBJ1-1; perhaps TRBD1 as D (6 bases). Trimming left V 7 bases short and J 6 bases short, with 15 bases between. The CDR3 runs to 13 residues. The CDR3 coding sequence is TGTGCCAGCACCTCCGTGGGACAATCTGAAGCTTTCTTT. Translation gives CASTSVGQSEAFF.

V usage is TRBV27 and J usage is TRBJ1-1, with TRBD1 matching over 8 bases. Losses at the gene ends were 6 bases for V and 1 base for J; bases not matched to a gene: 7. Per the germline V gene, CDR1 is MNHEY and CDR2 is SMNVEV (reference sequence). CDR3 length: 15 amino acids. The CDR3 DNA reads as TGTGCCAGCAGGAACCGACAGGGGACGAACACTGAAGCTTTCTTT. Its translation: CASRNRQGTNTEAFF.

The chain combines TRBV9 with TRBJ1-4; D is ambiguous. V shed 4 bases and J shed 7 bases, with 14 bases lying between them. This CDR3 contains 14 residues. Germline assignment: CDR1 SGDLS and CDR2 YYNGEE. CDR3 coding DNA: TGTGCCAGCAGCCCTGCTACAACGGGTGAAAAACTGTTTTTT. This codes for CASSPATTGEKLFF.

This clone was seen more than once but under ten times. V is TRBV11-2 and J is TRBJ1-1; TRBD1 might be the D (5 bases). CDR1 SGHAT and CDR2 FQNNGV come from the germline V gene. With 5 bases removed from V and 1 base from J, the gap between germline ends came to 11 bases. The CDR3 has 14 amino acids. The CDR3: CASSSGTANTEAFF. CDR3 nucleotides: TGTGCCAGCAGCAGCGGGACGGCGAACACTGAAGCTTTCTTT.

V and J are TRBV5-1 and TRBJ2-1, with D unresolved. The CDR3 consists of 12 residues. V was clipped by 4 bases and J by 7 bases, with 9 bases between them. From germline, CDR1 is SGHRS and CDR2 YFSETQ. The CDR3 sequence is CASSLFPNEQFF. CDR3 DNA: TGCGCCAGCAGCCTCTTTCCGAATGAGCAGTTCTTC.

The rearrangement joins TRBV28 to TRBJ2-6, with D possibly being TRBD2 (7 bases). V lost 7 bases, J lost 4 bases, and 17 bases lay in between. There are 16 residues in the CDR3. The V gene's germline CDR1 is MDHEN and CDR2 SYDVKM. The CDR3 reads CASTPGGQGGANVLTF. CDR3 bases: TGTGCCAGCACCCCCGGGGGGCAGGGCGGGGCCAACGTCCTGACTTTC.

The chain is built from TRBV6-6 and TRBJ2-1, with 7 bases lining up with TRBD2. The V and J ends lost 4 bases and 9 bases, in that order; junction bases with no gene match: 12. This CDR3 has 15 residues. Per germline, CDR1 MNHNY and CDR2 SVGAGI (reference sequence). For the CDR3, the DNA is TGTGCCAGCAGTTTAGGGATCAGCGGCGGGAGTGAGCAGTTCTTC. Translated, it gives CASSLGISGGSEQFF.

This CDR3 is CASSVAWSYEQYF. The CDR3 DNA follows: TGTGCCAGCAGCGTAGCTTGGAGTTACGAGCAGTACTTC. V is TRBV9 and J is TRBJ2-7; D gene uncertain. Germline V gene lookup returns CDR1 SGDLS and CDR2 YYNGEE. Trimming took off 0 bases at V and 4 bases at J, with 8 bases between the two ends. This CDR3 has 13 amino acids. Full variable domain (outside the CDR3, taken from reference TRBV9 and TRBJ2-7): DSGVTQTPKHLITATGQRVTLRCSPRSGDLSVYWYQQSLDQGLQFLIQYYNGEERAKGNILERFSAQQFPDLHSELNLSSLELGDSALYFCASSVAWSYEQYFGPGTRLTVT.

The rearrangement links TRBV5-4 to TRBJ2-1; 12 nucleotides align to TRBD2. Trimming removed 4 bases from V and 12 bases from J; junction bases left unmatched: 11. This CDR3 region has 15 residues. Germline V gene data show CDR1 as SGHNT and CDR2 as YYREEE (reference sequence). The CDR3 DNA reads TGTGCCAGCAGCCTAGCGGGAGGGCCTCCTAGGGGGCAGTTCTTC. Its translation is CASSLAGGPPRGQFF.